The source of this TCR beta chain is a study of T cell responses to AZD1222 COVID-19 vaccine. General study findings and limits: Per reports, nearly half of all spike-specific TCRs target regions that are unmutated in variants. Seropositive status at baseline applied to only six AZD1222 recipients.

The CDR3 is made up of 14 amino acids. In germline, CDR1 is SGHNT, CDR2 YENEEA. Trimming cost V 3 bases and J 2 bases, with 10 bases left between them. In the case of this clone: Its antigen is undetermined.

Some clones are missing from TCRdb's copy, which holds only in-frame ones; the method was immunoSEQ multiplex PCR. The sample holds roughly 85,000 clones, 90% seen once. The genes are TRBV11-3 and TRBJ1-1, with TRBD1 as a possible D gene (5 bases). This clonotype was obtained from an adult who received the AZD1222 COVID-19 vaccine. Sequencing used peripheral blood, obtained 28 days after the second AZD1222 dose. CDR3 in amino acids: CASSFQGGNTEAFF. For the CDR3, the DNA is TGTGCCAGCAGCTTTCAGGGTGGCAACACTGAAGCTTTCTTT.